The 20 T cell receptor beta chains given below trace back to one sample, sequenced in a study of OX40 agonist ivuxolimab in advanced cancers. Libraries came from the immunoSEQ multiplex PCR assay. The immuneACCESS repertoire file appears here via TCRdb, limited to in-frame rearrangements. These files lack a portion of the clones; in checked studies, under half of the deficit traces to unresolved V genes, and the cause of the others is not known. The sample table holds tens of thousands of clones, of which roughly 90% were seen once. The ten most abundant clones make up roughly 0.98% of the sample. Sequences were derived from CD4+ or CD8+ T cells sorted from blood, sampled in a trial of the OX40 agonist ivuxolimab. The receptors derive from an adult with an advanced solid tumor such as melanoma, head and neck, liver or kidney cancer.

J is TRBJ2-7 and V is TRBV28; 8 bases fit TRBD2. J gave up 1 base and V 6 bases, and 5 bases lay outside the gene matches. Germline V gene sequence: CDR1 MDHEN, CDR2 SYDVKM. This CDR3 has 14 residues. The CDR3 nucleotides are TGTGCCAGCAGCCCACTAGCGGAGTCCTACGAGCAGTACTTC. Translation: CASSPLAESYEQYF.

V is TRBV28 and J is TRBJ2-5, with 8 bases matching TRBD2. With V trimmed by 7 bases and J by 5 bases, 9 bases remained unmatched. CDR1 is MDHEN and CDR2 is SYDVKM in the germline V gene. The CDR3 extends over 14 amino acids. CDR3 residues: CASTLSGTGETQYF. CDR3 coding DNA: TGTGCCAGCACCCTTAGCGGGACCGGGGAGACCCAGTACTTC.

J is TRBJ2-2 and V is TRBV28; no clear D. The V end was cut by 1 base, the J end by 2 bases, with 11 bases between. CDR1 and CDR2 from the germline V gene are MDHEN and SYDVKM. There are 16 residues in the CDR3. The CDR3 bases are TGTGCCAGCAGTTTATTGGGAACAGCTAACACCGGGGAGCTGTTTTTT. As protein: CASSLLGTANTGELFF.

A few counts support this clone. This chain connects TRBV7-2 to TRBJ1-1; D call uncertain. Germline V gene lookup returns CDR1 SGHTA and CDR2 FQGNSA. This CDR3 is 14 amino acids long. V was cut by 1 base and J by 4 bases, with 10 bases left in between. The CDR3 loop reads CASSLVSRGTEAFF. The CDR3 DNA sequence: TGTGCCAGCAGCTTAGTGTCCCGGGGCACTGAAGCTTTCTTT.

The genes are TRBV7-3 and TRBJ2-3; TRBD1 might be the D (5 bases). V was clipped by 3 bases and J by 5 bases, with 15 bases between them. Germline CDR1 SGHTA, CDR2 FQGTGA. The CDR3 spans 15 residues. The DNA of the CDR3 is TGTGCCAGCAGCTTCCGGCGGACATCGGGAGATACGCAGTATTTT. Its protein product is CASSFRRTSGDTQYF.

The chain has TRBV19 and TRBJ2-1; D uncertain. V lost 5 bases and J lost 0, with 11 bases in between. The CDR3 runs 15 residues. CDR1 and CDR2 (germline): LNHDA, SQIVND (reference sequence). CDR3 DNA: TGTGCCAGTAGTCCCCAAACCCTCTCCTACAATGAGCAGTTCTTC. It is translated as CASSPQTLSYNEQFF.

CDR3 sequence reads: CASSFRSTGRETQYF. The CDR3 region has the DNA TGCGCCAGCAGCTTTCGGTCTACAGGGAGGGAGACCCAGTACTTC. The J gene is TRBJ2-5, the V gene TRBV5-1; D is perhaps TRBD1 or TRBD2 (6 bases each). The germline V gene has CDR1 SGHRS and CDR2 YFSETQ. The ends were cut back, 2 bases at V and 5 bases at J, with 16 bases in the middle. CDR3 length: 15 amino acids.

The chain uses TRBV19 and TRBJ1-4, with unresolved D. CDR1 LNHDA and CDR2 SQIVND come from the germline V gene (reference sequence). With 7 bases removed from V and 2 bases from J, the gap between germline ends came to 14 bases. The CDR3 loop spans 15 amino acids. CDR3 nucleotide sequence: TGTGCCAGTACCCCGATGGAACGCACTAATGAAAAACTGTTTTTT. Protein: CASTPMERTNEKLFF.

The gene calls are TRBV7-2 and TRBJ2-2, with 9 nucleotides matching TRBD2. The CDR3 has 15 amino acids. Germline V CDR1 and CDR2: SGHTA, FQGNSA. The junction had 7 bases not matched to a gene; V was cut back by 5 bases and J by 6 bases. The DNA for the CDR3 is TGTGCCAGCAGCCCGGGACTAGCTAGGTCCGGGGAGCTGTTTTTT. Translating it yields CASSPGLARSGELFF.

The V call is TRBV5-1, the J call TRBJ2-7; TRBD2 agrees at 10 bases. The V gene's germline CDR1 is SGHRS and CDR2 YFSETQ. V lost 1 base and J lost 4; bases outside the gene matches: 5. The CDR3 loop spans 15 amino acids. In nucleotides, the CDR3 is TGCGCCAGCAGCTTGTCCCAGCGGGAGGGTTACGAGCAGTACTTC. Protein: CASSLSQREGYEQYF. The full variable domain, in which reference TRBV5-1 and TRBJ2-7 provide the parts outside the CDR3, is KAGVTQTPRYLIKTRGQQVTLSCSPISGHRSVSWYQQTPGQGLQFLFEYFSETQRNKGNFPGRFSGRQFSNSRSEMNVSTLELGDSALYLCASSLSQREGYEQYFGPGTRLTVT.

This clone was recorded a few times. The rearrangement uses TRBV7-2 and TRBJ2-7, with TRBD1 identical over 9 bases. Germline V gene sequence: CDR1 SGHTA, CDR2 FQGNSA. Trimming took 2 bases from V and 1 from J; bases not matched to a gene: 6. The CDR3 totals 16 residues. CDR3 residues: CASSLTGGQGSYEQYF. The CDR3 DNA reads TGTGCCAGCAGCTTAACGGGGGGACAGGGATCCTACGAGCAGTACTTC.

This clone was recorded a few times. The chain couples TRBV30 to TRBJ1-2, with D possibly TRBD1 on 6 matching bases. This CDR3 has 13 amino acids. The germline V gene encodes CDR1 GTSNPN and CDR2 SVGIG (reference sequence). The V end was cut by 3 bases, the J end by 4 bases, with 12 bases between. As DNA, the CDR3 is TGTGCCTGGAGCCCAGGGGCGACCTATGGCTACACCTTC. Amino acids: CAWSPGATYGYTF. Together with reference TRBV30 and TRBJ1-2, the CDR3 gives the full variable domain: SQTIHQWPATLVQPVGSPLSLECTVEGTSNPNLYWYRQAAGRGLQLLFYSVGIGQISSEVPQNLSASRPQDRQFILSSKKLLLSDSGFYLCAWSPGATYGYTFGSGTRLTVV.

V gene TRBV19 combines with J gene TRBJ1-5; no firm D call. This CDR3 spans 12 amino acids. The germline CDR1 and CDR2 sequences are LNHDA and SQIVND (reference sequence). Trimming removed 0 bases at V and 9 bases at J, with 6 bases between. CDR3 sequence reads: CASSIDLGPQHF. The CDR3 DNA follows: TGTGCCAGTAGTATAGATCTAGGGCCCCAGCATTTT. Complete variable domain (other parts from reference TRBV19 and TRBJ1-5): DGGITQSPKYLFRKEGQNVTLSCEQNLNHDAMYWYRQDPGQGLRLIYYSQIVNDFQKGDIAEGYSVSREKKESFPLTVTSAQKNPTAFYLCASSIDLGPQHFGDGTRLSIL.

As for this clone: At one end the junction does not follow the germline gene, possibly because of a read error. The chain links TRBV7-8 to TRBJ1-1, with D maybe TRBD1 (5 bases). CDR1 is SGHVS, CDR2 FQNEAQ, per germline. The CDR3 contains 13 residues. CDR3 protein: CASRLSGDGTNVF. CDR3 DNA: TGTGCCAGCAGACTATCTGGGGACGGAACGAATGTATTT.

The chain carries TRBV5-1 and TRBJ2-7; 14 bases map to TRBD2. V lost 4 bases to trimming and J lost 5 bases; unmatched junction nucleotides: 8. CDR3 length equals 16 residues. Germline CDR1 and CDR2: SGHRS and YFSETQ. CDR3 DNA sequence: TGCGCCAGCAGCGAAAACCCGGGACTAGCGGGAGACGAGCAGTACTTC. Translating it yields CASSENPGLAGDEQYF.

The V gene is TRBV11-1, the J gene TRBJ2-6; D possibly uses TRBD1 or TRBD2 (5 bases each). Trimming stripped 2 bases from V and 0 bases from J, with 14 bases between. CDR1 and CDR2 (germline): SGHAT, FQDESV (reference sequence). CDR3 size: 18 residues. CDR3 in DNA: TGTGCCAGCAGCTTATACGGGGAAAGGGGCTCTGGGGCCAACGTCCTGACTTTC. This gives the protein CASSLYGERGSGANVLTF.

The genes are TRBV23-1 and TRBJ2-7; D may be TRBD1 (6 bases). TRBV23-1 qualifies as an ORF whose function is uncertain. This CDR3 has 15 residues. The V and J ends lost 11 bases and 5 bases respectively, with 25 bases between them. The CDR3 DNA sequence: TGCGCCCGCATTGGGGACAAAAATAGTTGGGACGAGCAGTACTTC. Protein product: CARIGDKNSWDEQYF.

Only one count was recorded for this clone. The chain has TRBV6-5 and TRBJ2-1; 12 bases fit TRBD1. The junction had 8 bases not matched to a gene; V was cut back by 5 bases and J by 9 bases. The CDR3 length is 15 residues. Germline CDR1 and CDR2: MNHEY and SVGAGI. This CDR3 is CASSLSGQGASEQFF. As DNA, the CDR3 is TGTGCCAGCAGTCTCTCGGGACAGGGGGCGAGTGAGCAGTTCTTC.

J is TRBJ2-1 and V is TRBV5-1; D is uncertain. CDR1 is SGHRS and CDR2 is YFSETQ in the germline V gene. The CDR3 has 14 residues. Trimming left V 4 bases short and J 6 bases short, with 14 bases between. The CDR3, as DNA: TGCGCCAGCAGCGTGGGCGTATACGGCAATGAGCAGTTCTTC. This translates into CASSVGVYGNEQFF.

The chain recombines TRBV5-1 with TRBJ1-1; tentatively, D is TRBD1 (6 bases). CDR1 and CDR2 from the germline V gene are SGHRS and YFSETQ. Trimming cost V 4 bases and J 6 bases, with 16 bases left between them. The CDR3 runs 14 residues. The CDR3 here is CASSQTLRGPEAFF. As DNA, the CDR3 is TGCGCCAGCAGCCAGACCCTACGGGGGCCTGAAGCTTTCTTT. Full variable domain (rest looked up from reference TRBV5-1 and TRBJ1-1): KAGVTQTPRYLIKTRGQQVTLSCSPISGHRSVSWYQQTPGQGLQFLFEYFSETQRNKGNFPGRFSGRQFSNSRSEMNVSTLELGDSALYLCASSQTLRGPEAFFGQGTRLTVV.